This T cell receptor beta chain was retrieved from a study of cytomegalovirus exposure and HLA in healthy donors. General observations from the study: A few of the chains that were CMV-associated were confirmed in vitro to be specific for CMV antigens. Rarity marked most TCR sequences, yet some public TCRs occurred in many donors. The authors enumerated around 150 TCR beta chains as linked to cytomegalovirus.

Germline V gives CDR1 MDHEN, CDR2 SYDVKM. V was pared by 4 bases and J by 0 bases, with 16 bases between. CDR3 length: 17 residues. Among the roughly 110 subjects of the validation cohort, separate from the roughly 730-subject first cohort, were the donors. Regarding this clone: Its antigen is undetermined.

TCRdb's copy holds only in-frame clones and misses some; the assay was immunoSEQ multiplex PCR. Of some 250,000 clones listed, 86% were seen once; the top ten hold roughly 1.2%. V usage is TRBV28 and J usage is TRBJ1-5; maybe TRBD1 (6 bases). The clonotype comes from a woman younger than 45 in good health and CMV-seropositive. Sequencing was done on a sample of PBMCs. The chain's CDR3 is CASSSKRQVYSNQPQHF. The CDR3 nucleotides read TGTGCCAGCAGTTCAAAACGACAGGTTTATAGCAATCAGCCCCAGCATTTT.